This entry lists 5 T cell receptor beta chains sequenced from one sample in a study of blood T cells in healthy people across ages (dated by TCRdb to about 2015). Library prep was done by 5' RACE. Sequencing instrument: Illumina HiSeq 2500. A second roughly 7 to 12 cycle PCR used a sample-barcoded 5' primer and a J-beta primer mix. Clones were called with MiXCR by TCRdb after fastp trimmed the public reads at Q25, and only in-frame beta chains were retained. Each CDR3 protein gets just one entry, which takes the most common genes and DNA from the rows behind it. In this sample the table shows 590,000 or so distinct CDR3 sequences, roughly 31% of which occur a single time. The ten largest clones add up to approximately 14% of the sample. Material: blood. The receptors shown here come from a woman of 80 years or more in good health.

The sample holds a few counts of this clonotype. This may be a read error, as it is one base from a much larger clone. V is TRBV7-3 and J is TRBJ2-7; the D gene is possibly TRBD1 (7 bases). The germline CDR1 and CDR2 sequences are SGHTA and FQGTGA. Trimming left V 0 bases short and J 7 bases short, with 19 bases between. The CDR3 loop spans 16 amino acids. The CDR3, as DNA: TGTGCCAGCAGCTTAACGCGGCAGGGGGGTGGCGATGAGCAGTACTTC. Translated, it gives CASSLTRQGGGDEQYF.

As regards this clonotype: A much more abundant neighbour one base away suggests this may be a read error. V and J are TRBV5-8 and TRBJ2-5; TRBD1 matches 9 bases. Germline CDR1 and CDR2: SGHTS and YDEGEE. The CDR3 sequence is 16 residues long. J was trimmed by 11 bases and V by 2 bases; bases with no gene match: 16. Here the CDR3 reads CASSFRQGVGYNEQYF. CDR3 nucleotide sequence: TGTGCCAGCAGCTTCCGACAGGGGGTGGGGTACAATGAGCAGTACTTC. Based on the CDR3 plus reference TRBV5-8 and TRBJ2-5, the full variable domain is EAGVTQSPTHLIKTRGQQATLRCSPISGHTSVYWYQQALGLGLQFLLWYDEGEERNRGNFPPRFSGRQFPNYSSELNVNALELEDSALYLCASSFRQGVGYNEQYFGPGTRLLVL.

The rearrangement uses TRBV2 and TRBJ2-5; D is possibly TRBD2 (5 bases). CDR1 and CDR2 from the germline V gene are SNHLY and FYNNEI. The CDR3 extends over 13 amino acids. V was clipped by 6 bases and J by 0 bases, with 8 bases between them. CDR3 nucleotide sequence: TGTGCCAGCAGGGGAGACTACCAAGAGACCCAGTACTTC. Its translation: CASRGDYQETQYF.

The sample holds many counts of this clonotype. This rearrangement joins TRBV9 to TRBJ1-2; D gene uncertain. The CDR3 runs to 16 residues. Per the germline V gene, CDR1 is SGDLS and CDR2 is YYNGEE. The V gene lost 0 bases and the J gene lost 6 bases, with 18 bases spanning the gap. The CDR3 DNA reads TGTGCCAGCAGCGTAGAGACCTTTGGACGGGTTAATGGCTACACCTTC. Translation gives CASSVETFGRVNGYTF. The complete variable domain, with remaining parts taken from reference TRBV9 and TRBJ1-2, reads DSGVTQTPKHLITATGQRVTLRCSPRSGDLSVYWYQQSLDQGLQFLIQYYNGEERAKGNILERFSAQQFPDLHSELNLSSLELGDSALYFCASSVETFGRVNGYTFGSGTRLTVV.

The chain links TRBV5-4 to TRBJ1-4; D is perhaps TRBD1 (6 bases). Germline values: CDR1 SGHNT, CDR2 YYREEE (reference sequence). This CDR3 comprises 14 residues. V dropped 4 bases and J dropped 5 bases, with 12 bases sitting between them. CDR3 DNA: TGTGCCAGCAGCCTGGGGGCGGTGAATGAAAAACTGTTTTTT. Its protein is CASSLGAVNEKLFF. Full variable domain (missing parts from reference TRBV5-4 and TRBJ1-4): ETGVTQSPTHLIKTRGQQVTLRCSSQSGHNTVSWYQQALGQGPQFIFQYYREEENGRGNFPPRFSGLQFPNYSSELNVNALELDDSALYLCASSLGAVNEKLFFGSGTQLSVL.